This T cell receptor (beta chain) was observed in a study of CD8 T cells in ankylosing spondylitis. Whole-study results and caveats: Reportedly, significant enrichment of disease-linked clones occurred in matched ankylosing spondylitis synovial fluid. Ankylosing spondylitis blood appeared to be characterized by a TCR beta motif of eight or nine highly homologous variants.

In its sample, this clonotype was seen many times. Its antigen is as yet unknown. J gave up 4 bases and V 7 bases, and 3 bases lay outside the gene matches. CDR1 is SNHLY and CDR2 is FYNNEI in the germline V gene. This CDR3 has 14 amino acids. One entry per CDR3 protein, called by TCRdb with MiXCR from the 5' RACE reads. Of roughly 700,000 distinct CDR3 sequences listed, about 20% are singletons. The receptor's source is a male donor with ankylosing spondylitis. This sequence joins TRBV2 and TRBJ2-2; 10 positions match TRBD1. The sample taken for sequencing was blood, either unsorted or a sorted T cell fraction (not recorded which). CDR3 nucleotides: TGTGCCAGCACCAGGACAGGGGGCACCGGGGAGCTGTTTTTT. The encoded protein is CASTRTGGTGELFF.